The 5 T cell receptor beta chains given below trace back to one sample, sequenced in a study of OX40 agonist ivuxolimab in advanced cancers. Method: immunoSEQ multiplex PCR; TCRdb's copy keeps in-frame clones and lacks some. The sample lists approximately 84,000 clones; about 86% were seen once. The sequences come from CD4+ or CD8+ T cells sorted from blood, collected in a trial of the OX40 agonist ivuxolimab. All receptors derive from an adult with an advanced solid tumor such as melanoma, head and neck, liver or kidney cancer.

The chain combines TRBV6-1 with TRBJ2-5; TRBD1 might be the D (6 bases). Germline loops: CDR1 MNHNS, CDR2 SASEGT. Trimming shortened V by 3 bases and J by 4 bases, and 12 bases separated the two germline ends. CDR3 length: 14 amino acids. As DNA, the CDR3 is TGTGCCAGCAGTGACAGACAGGTTGGAGAGACCCAGTACTTC. It is translated as CASSDRQVGETQYF.

The chain joins TRBV10-3 to TRBJ1-1, with D possibly being TRBD1 (6 bases). Deletions cut 7 bases from V and 5 bases from J, with 14 bases between. CDR3 length: 13 residues. Germline V gives CDR1 ENHRY, CDR2 SYGVKD. The CDR3 loop is CAITEGGVTEAFF. CDR3 sequence (DNA): TGTGCCATCACCGAGGGGGGGGTAACTGAAGCTTTCTTT.

This sequence joins TRBV7-2 and TRBJ1-1, with D unresolved. V lost 1 base to trimming and J lost 7 bases, with 7 bases between them. The germline gives CDR1 SGHTA, CDR2 FQGNSA. CDR3 size: 12 residues. The CDR3 loop is CASSLGQLEAFF. The CDR3, as DNA: TGTGCCAGCAGCTTAGGGCAGCTTGAAGCTTTCTTT.

The gene calls are TRBV10-3 and TRBJ1-3; D is possibly TRBD1 (6 bases). V dropped 10 bases and J dropped 4 bases, with 11 bases sitting between them. The germline V gene encodes CDR1 ENHRY and CDR2 SYGVKD. The CDR3 spans 12 residues. The CDR3 DNA reads TGTGCCACCACAGGGACAGGAAACACCATATATTTT. Translation: CATTGTGNTIYF.

The gene calls are TRBV10-3 and TRBJ2-7; 7 positions match TRBD1. The CDR3 loop spans 13 amino acids. From germline, CDR1 is ENHRY and CDR2 SYGVKD. J gave up 3 bases and V 6 bases, and 5 bases lay outside the gene matches. CDR3 bases: TGTGCCATCAGGACGACAGGGAGCTACGAGCAGTACTTC. It translates to CAIRTTGSYEQYF.